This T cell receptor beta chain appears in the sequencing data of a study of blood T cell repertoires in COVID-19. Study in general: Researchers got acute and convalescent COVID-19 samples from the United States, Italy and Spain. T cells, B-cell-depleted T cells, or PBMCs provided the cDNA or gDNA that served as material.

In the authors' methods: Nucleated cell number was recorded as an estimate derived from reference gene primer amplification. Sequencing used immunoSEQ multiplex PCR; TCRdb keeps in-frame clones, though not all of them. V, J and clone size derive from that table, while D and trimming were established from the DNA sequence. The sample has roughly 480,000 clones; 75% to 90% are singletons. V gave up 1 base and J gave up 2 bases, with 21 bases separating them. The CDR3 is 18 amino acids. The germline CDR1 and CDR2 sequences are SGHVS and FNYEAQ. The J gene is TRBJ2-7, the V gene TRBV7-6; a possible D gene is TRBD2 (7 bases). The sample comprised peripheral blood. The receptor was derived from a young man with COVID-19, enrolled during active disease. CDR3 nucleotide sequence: TGTGCCAGCAGCTTAGAGTTTCCTAGCGGAGGGGGGACCTACGAGCAGTACTTC. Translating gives CASSLEFPSGGGTYEQYF.